Below are 16 T cell receptor beta chains sequenced from a single sample in a study of beta chain features in type 1 diabetes. The study reverse transcribed the entire isolated RNA, so it sequenced expressed TCRB transcripts. The table came from immunoSEQ multiplex PCR; TCRdb's copy has only in-frame clones and leaves some out. The repertoire holds about 320,000 clones, with approximately 15% as singletons. Sequencing was performed on central memory CD4+ T cells from blood. These TCRs come from a man younger than 40 in good health.

This chain connects TRBV27 to TRBJ2-5, with 9 bases fitting TRBD2. V shed 3 bases, J shed 5 bases, and the junction held 7 bases outside the gene matches. The CDR3 spans 15 residues. Germline-derived CDR1 and CDR2 are MNHEY and SMNVEV (reference sequence). The chain's CDR3 is CASSFGGGAGETQYF. The CDR3 nucleotides are TGTGCCAGCAGTTTCGGCGGGGGGGCCGGGGAGACCCAGTACTTC.

The gene calls are TRBV15 and TRBJ2-3; the match to TRBD2 covers 10 bases. The trim removed 2 bases at V and 4 bases at J, leaving 6 bases unmatched. Germline CDR1 reads LNHNV; CDR2 reads YYDKDF (reference sequence). The length of the CDR3 is 16 residues. The CDR3 is CATSRTTSGLADTQYF. CDR3 in DNA: TGTGCCACCAGCAGAACGACTAGCGGGTTAGCAGATACGCAGTATTTT.

About this clone itself: A much larger clonotype is one base distant, so this may be a read error. V gene TRBV6-5 combines with J gene TRBJ2-5; D ambiguous. Trimming cost V 5 bases and J 5 bases, with 6 bases left between them. Looked up from germline, CDR1 is MNHEY and CDR2 is SVGAGI. The CDR3 totals 11 residues. The chain's CDR3 is CASSEEETQYF. CDR3 DNA: TGTGCCAGCAGTGAAGAGGAGACCCAGTACTTC.

This clone was detected a few times. The chain combines TRBV2 with TRBJ2-7; D is perhaps TRBD2 (5 bases). The CDR3 sequence is 13 residues long. The germline gives CDR1 SNHLY, CDR2 FYNNEI. V lost 8 bases and J 6 bases, leaving 17 bases between the germline ends. CDR3 in amino acids: CASLDSLSGEQYF. The CDR3 DNA follows: TGTGCCAGCTTGGACTCCCTCTCAGGCGAGCAGTACTTC. Full variable domain (outside the CDR3, taken from reference TRBV2 and TRBJ2-7): EPEVTQTPSHQVTQMGQEVILRCVPISNHLYFYWYRQILGQKVEFLVSFYNNEISEKSEIFDDQFSVERPDGSNFTLKIRSTKLEDSAMYFCASLDSLSGEQYFGPGTRLTVT.

About this clone itself: This likely traces to a read error, being one base from a far larger clone. The chain uses TRBV11-3 and TRBJ1-1; no clear D. V gave up 4 bases and J gave up 1 base, with 1 base separating them. CDR1 and CDR2 (germline): SGHNT, YENEEA. The CDR3 loop spans 11 amino acids. CDR3: CASSWNTEAFF. CDR3 bases: TGTGCCAGCAGCTGGAACACTGAAGCTTTCTTT. The variable domain in full, completed from reference TRBV11-3 and TRBJ1-1, reads EAGVVQSPRYKIIEKKQPVAFWCNPISGHNTLYWYLQNLGQGPELLIRYENEEAVDDSQLPKDRFSAERLKGVDSTLKIQPAELGDSAVYLCASSWNTEAFFGQGTRLTVV.

The table lists this clone with a few counts. The genes are TRBV2 and TRBJ2-3, with 12 positions matching TRBD1. This CDR3 is 16 amino acids long. J was trimmed by 5 bases and V by 6 bases; bases with no gene match: 9. CDR1 is SNHLY, CDR2 FYNNEI, per germline. The CDR3 region is CASSGPGQGAGDTQYF. As DNA, the CDR3 is TGTGCCAGCAGCGGACCGGGACAGGGGGCTGGAGATACGCAGTATTTT. Complete variable domain (other parts from reference TRBV2 and TRBJ2-3): EPEVTQTPSHQVTQMGQEVILRCVPISNHLYFYWYRQILGQKVEFLVSFYNNEISEKSEIFDDQFSVERPDGSNFTLKIRSTKLEDSAMYFCASSGPGQGAGDTQYFGPGTRLTVL.

This clone was seen just once. It may be a read error: a sequence one base away is much more abundant. V and J are TRBV6-4 and TRBJ2-1, with D uncertain. The CDR3 is 11 residues long. Germline-derived CDR1 and CDR2 are MRHNA and SNTAGT. V lost 6 bases and J 4 bases, leaving 4 bases between the germline ends. This CDR3 reads CASRGYNEQFF. The CDR3 bases are TGTGCCAGCAGAGGATACAATGAGCAGTTCTTC.

This clone has more than one count but fewer than ten. The gene calls are TRBV4-1 and TRBJ1-2; possibly TRBD1 for D (5 bases). Germline CDR1 MGHRA, CDR2 YSYEKL. The CDR3 consists of 15 residues. Trimming removed 1 base from V and 1 base from J, with 10 bases in between. The CDR3 loop is CASSQGGGNNYGYTF. As DNA, the CDR3 is TGCGCCAGCAGCCAAGGTGGGGGAAATAACTATGGCTACACCTTC.

This clone was observed at least ten times. The chain uses TRBV5-4 and TRBJ2-1, with 8 bases matching TRBD2. CDR3 length: 16 residues. V shed 3 bases, J shed 7 bases, and the junction held 12 bases outside the gene matches. Germline loops: CDR1 SGHNT, CDR2 YYREEE (reference sequence). The CDR3 spells CASSSSGTRTLNEQFF. CDR3 bases: TGTGCCAGCAGCTCTTCCGGGACTAGAACTTTAAATGAGCAGTTCTTC. Complete variable domain (other parts from reference TRBV5-4 and TRBJ2-1): ETGVTQSPTHLIKTRGQQVTLRCSSQSGHNTVSWYQQALGQGPQFIFQYYREEENGRGNFPPRFSGLQFPNYSSELNVNALELDDSALYLCASSSSGTRTLNEQFFGPGTRLTVL.

This clone appeared many times. The chain joins TRBV2 to TRBJ1-1; D not certain. Germline CDR1 reads SNHLY; CDR2 reads FYNNEI. The CDR3 has 14 residues. The germline V and J ends were trimmed by 3 bases and 1 base, with 9 bases remaining between them. The CDR3 is CASSELYKNTEAFF. The CDR3 DNA is TGTGCCAGCAGTGAGCTCTACAAGAACACTGAAGCTTTCTTT.

This clone was recorded many times. The chain couples TRBV21-1 to TRBJ2-1; TRBD2 reflects the table's D call only, with no check against the DNA. TRBV21-1 is a pseudogene locus. The CDR3 sequence is 13 residues long. CDR3 DNA sequence: TGTGCCAGCAGAGAGGGCTCGCGCTCTGAGCAGTTCTTC. As protein: CASREGSRSEQFF.

In this sample, this clone turned up many times. V gene TRBV10-3 combines with J gene TRBJ1-1; D not resolved. Germline V lookup: CDR1 ENHRY, CDR2 SYGVKD. The CDR3 has 13 residues. V lost 7 bases and J 0 bases, leaving 9 bases between the germline ends. CDR3: CAITYTLNTEAFF. DNA for the CDR3: TGTGCCATCACCTATACCTTGAACACTGAAGCTTTCTTT.

V usage is TRBV30 and J usage is TRBJ2-7; 7 bases map to TRBD1. Germline lookup yields CDR1 GTSNPN and CDR2 SVGIG (reference sequence). The CDR3 runs to 13 residues. Trimming at V came to 2 bases and at J to 7 bases, leaving 8 bases not matched to a gene. CDR3: CAWSRDRVGEQYV. CDR3 nucleotides: TGTGCCTGGAGTAGGGACAGAGTAGGGGAGCAGTACGTC.

This clone was recorded at least ten times. The CDR3: CASSQDRARELFF. CDR3 nucleotide sequence: TGCGCCAGCAGCCAAGACAGAGCCCGGGAGCTGTTTTTT. J is TRBJ2-2 and V is TRBV4-3; D is undetermined. The CDR3 is 13 residues long. Germline CDR1 reads LGHNA; CDR2 reads YSLEER. Trimming pared 0 bases from V and 9 bases from J, leaving 8 bases between.

The chain is built from TRBV14 and TRBJ1-3; D perhaps matches TRBD1 (5 bases). Trimming took 5 bases from V and 2 from J, leaving 7 bases between them. The CDR3 runs 13 residues. CDR1 is SGHDN and CDR2 is FVKESK in the germline V gene. DNA of the CDR3: TGTGCCAGCAGCGGGACTGCTGGAAACACCATATATTTT. As protein: CASSGTAGNTIYF.

V is TRBV9 and J is TRBJ2-2; no definite D call. This CDR3 comprises 16 residues. V lost 6 bases to trimming and J lost 5 bases, with 20 bases between them. In germline, CDR1 is SGDLS, CDR2 YYNGEE. In DNA, the CDR3 is TGTGCCAGCACCTCCTTTCGTGGAGTGGGGACCGGGGAGCTGTTTTTT. It encodes CASTSFRGVGTGELFF.